These 21 T cell receptor beta chains were all obtained from the same sample, sequenced in a study of cytomegalovirus exposure and HLA in healthy donors. The PCR was carried out with 60 Vbeta primers and 13 Jbeta primers. Sequencing was performed with immunoSEQ multiplex PCR; in TCRdb, only in-frame clones are kept and a portion is missing. Of about 60,000 clones detected, roughly 70% appear once; the ten largest clones hold 15% to 20%. Sequenced sample: PBMCs. These receptors came from a woman aged 60 to 75 in good health and CMV-seropositive.

The rearrangement links TRBV2 to TRBJ2-2; 8 bases line up with TRBD1. The junction had 3 bases not matched to a gene; V was cut back by 6 bases and J by 0 bases. The germline V gene has CDR1 SNHLY and CDR2 FYNNEI. This CDR3 is 15 amino acids long. CDR3 DNA sequence: TGTGCCAGCAGGCAGGGGGCCGCGAACACCGGGGAGCTGTTTTTT. It yields the protein CASRQGAANTGELFF.

The chain joins TRBV9 to TRBJ2-7; TRBD1 is a possible D gene (7 bases). Germline V gene data show CDR1 as SGDLS and CDR2 as YYNGEE. V was shortened by 0 bases and J by 4 bases, with 14 bases between the two germline ends. This CDR3 is built from 15 residues. CDR3 bases: TGTGCCAGCAGCGTAGCGGCAGGGGGGTGGTACGAGCAGTACTTC. Translated: CASSVAAGGWYEQYF.

The CDR3 nucleotides are TGCGCCAGCAGCCAAGAAACAGGGATAAGACGTGGCTACACCTTC. Its translation is CASSQETGIRRGYTF. V is TRBV4-3 and J is TRBJ1-2; D possibly corresponds to TRBD1 (6 bases). CDR3 size: 15 residues. V lost 0 bases, J lost 7 bases, and 15 bases lay in between. Germline V CDR1 and CDR2: LGHNA, YSLEER.

The V gene is TRBV5-1, the J gene TRBJ2-3, with unresolved D. Looked up from germline, CDR1 is SGHRS and CDR2 is YFSETQ. Between the trimmed V and J ends, which lost 4 bases and 6 bases, there was a span of 12 bases. The CDR3 totals 13 residues. The CDR3 bases are TGCGCCAGCAGCCCGAGGTCCGGGGATACGCAGTATTTT. The encoded protein is CASSPRSGDTQYF.

This chain uses TRBV28 with TRBJ1-2; weak D call: TRBD1 (5 bases). From germline, CDR1 is MDHEN and CDR2 SYDVKM. CDR3 size: 12 residues. Trimming cost V 5 bases and J 5 bases, with 9 bases left between them. The CDR3 DNA is TGTGCCAGCAGTACCGACAGATATGGCTACACCTTC. Residues: CASSTDRYGYTF.

The rearrangement joins TRBV7-9 to TRBJ1-2; 11 bases agree with TRBD1. CDR1 is SEHNR, CDR2 FQNEAQ, per germline (reference sequence). V lost 1 base to trimming and J lost 4 bases; unmatched junction nucleotides: 8. There are 17 residues in the CDR3. CDR3 DNA sequence: TGTGCCAGCAGCTTAGAGTCGAGGACAGGGGGCGGCTATGGCTACACCTTC. Translated: CASSLESRTGGGYGYTF.

V usage is TRBV13 and J usage is TRBJ2-6; the D is unclear. Germline V gives CDR1 PRHDT, CDR2 FYEKMQ (reference sequence). The ends were cut back, 2 bases at V and 5 bases at J, with 16 bases in the middle. The CDR3 consists of 17 residues. CDR3 amino acids: CASSLSFLELRANVLTF. CDR3 nucleotide sequence: TGTGCCAGCAGCTTAAGCTTCTTGGAGCTTAGGGCCAACGTCCTGACTTTC.

V and J are TRBV7-6 and TRBJ2-1, with TRBD2 matching over 10 bases. In germline, CDR1 is SGHVS, CDR2 FNYEAQ. The CDR3 totals 15 residues. The V and J ends lost 4 bases and 2 bases, in that order; junction bases with no gene match: 2. The CDR3 region has the DNA TGTGCCAGCAGCTCGCTAGCGGGGGCCTACAATGAGCAGTTCTTC. This codes for CASSSLAGAYNEQFF.

The chain employs TRBV9 and TRBJ2-2; 9 nucleotides agree with TRBD2. This CDR3 comprises 14 residues. Unmatched junction bases numbered 3, after V lost 5 bases and J lost 4 bases. The germline CDR1 and CDR2 sequences are SGDLS and YYNGEE. Here the CDR3 reads CASSLAGPTGELFF. The CDR3 nucleotides read TGTGCCAGCAGTCTAGCGGGGCCCACCGGGGAGCTGTTTTTT.

The chain has TRBV5-5 and TRBJ2-5; 8 nucleotides agree with TRBD2. The DNA end is more similar to TRBJ2-7, so the J call may be wrong. Germline-derived CDR1 and CDR2 are SGHKS and YYEKEE (reference sequence). The CDR3 is 14 amino acids. CDR3 loop: CASSLTSGSYEQYF. The CDR3 region has the DNA TGTGCCAGCAGCTTGACTAGCGGATCCTACGAGCAGTACTTC.

V and J are TRBV18 and TRBJ1-2; the D is unclear. The CDR3 is 15 residues long. Germline V CDR1 and CDR2: KGHSH, LQKENI. V lost 3 bases and J lost 3, with 14 bases in between. CDR3 in amino acids: CASSPPSKTDYGYTF. The CDR3 nucleotides are TGTGCCAGCTCACCGCCCTCAAAAACGGACTATGGCTACACCTTC.

J is TRBJ1-2 and V is TRBV5-1; 8 bases fit TRBD1. This CDR3 region has 15 residues. The germline CDR1 and CDR2 sequences are SGHRS and YFSETQ. Losses at the gene ends were 4 bases for V and 4 bases for J; bases not matched to a gene: 9. CDR3 nucleotide sequence: TGCGCCAGCAGCCGGGACACGGGGACAGGCTATGGCTACACCTTC. Translated: CASSRDTGTGYGYTF. The full variable domain, its missing parts supplied by reference TRBV5-1 and TRBJ1-2, is KAGVTQTPRYLIKTRGQQVTLSCSPISGHRSVSWYQQTPGQGLQFLFEYFSETQRNKGNFPGRFSGRQFSNSRSEMNVSTLELGDSALYLCASSRDTGTGYGYTFGSGTRLTVV.

This sequence joins TRBV5-5 and TRBJ1-6, with TRBD1 matching 10 bases. The germline V gene encodes CDR1 SGHKS and CDR2 YYEKEE (reference sequence). V lost 3 bases and J lost 10; bases outside the gene matches: 4. The CDR3 spans 14 residues. For the CDR3, the DNA is TGTGCCAGCAGCTCTGGACAGGGGGGATCACCCCTCCACTTT. Protein sequence: CASSSGQGGSPLHF.

The chain is built from TRBV6-5 and TRBJ1-1; D remains unclear. The CDR3 sequence is 15 residues long. V lost 0 bases and J 7 bases, leaving 15 bases between the germline ends. Germline loops: CDR1 MNHEY, CDR2 SVGAGI. The DNA of the CDR3 is TGTGCCAGCAGTTACTCGGCGGCCGGAACCTTTGAAGCTTTCTTT. As protein: CASSYSAAGTFEAFF.

This clone was seen a few times. J is TRBJ2-1 and V is TRBV19; TRBD1 aligns across 7 bases. Germline CDR1 and CDR2: LNHDA and SQIVND (reference sequence). V was clipped by 5 bases and J by 6 bases; unmatched bases: 16. CDR3 size: 17 residues. DNA for the CDR3: TGTGCCAGTAGTCCGGGGACAGTGACGTTAGTTAGCAATGAGCAGTTCTTC. Translating it yields CASSPGTVTLVSNEQFF.

The chain joins TRBV29-1 to TRBJ2-1; TRBD2 aligns across 8 bases. The ends lost 5 bases at V and 9 bases at J; junction bases unmatched: 6. The CDR3 has 12 amino acids. Germline CDR1 and CDR2: SQVTM and ANQGSEA. CDR3 residues: CSVRRGVGEQFF. CDR3 coding DNA: TGCAGCGTTCGGCGGGGGGTCGGTGAGCAGTTCTTC.

V is TRBV5-4 and J is TRBJ1-2; weak D call: TRBD1 (5 bases). The V end was cut by 4 bases, the J end by 4 bases, with 26 bases between. Per the germline V gene, CDR1 is SGHNT and CDR2 is YYREEE (reference sequence). The CDR3 loop spans 18 amino acids. CDR3 sequence: CASSPTRRDEGLRYGYTF. The CDR3 nucleotides read TGTGCCAGCAGCCCAACGAGGCGGGACGAAGGATTACGCTATGGCTACACCTTC.

This clone has only a few counts. As DNA, the CDR3 is TGTGCCTGTCTTCCCCGGGACAGGGGCGTTTATGGCTACACCTTC. The encoded protein is CACLPRDRGVYGYTF. The chain links TRBV19 to TRBJ1-2; 10 bases map to TRBD1. CDR1 is LNHDA, CDR2 SQIVND, per germline (reference sequence). Trimming took 11 bases from V and 5 from J; bases not matched to a gene: 14. The CDR3 consists of 15 residues. Based on the CDR3 plus reference TRBV19 and TRBJ1-2, the full variable domain is DGGITQSPKYLFRKEGQNVTLSCEQNLNHDAMYWYRQDPGQGLRLIYYSQIVNDFQKGDIAEGYSVSREKKESFPLTVTSAQKNPTAFYLCACLPRDRGVYGYTFGSGTRLTVV.

The chain carries TRBV29-1 and TRBJ2-3, with 7 bases that match TRBD2. Germline trimming cut 8 bases from V and 1 base from J; bases unmatched to any gene: 9. Looked up from germline, CDR1 is SQVTM and CDR2 is ANQGSEA. This CDR3 region has 14 residues. This chain's CDR3 is CSYYRGVGTDTQYF. The CDR3 DNA follows: TGCAGCTACTACCGGGGGGTCGGCACAGATACGCAGTATTTT.

The chain employs TRBV7-9 and TRBJ2-5; 12 nucleotides match TRBD2. The V and J ends lost 7 bases and 4 bases, in that order; junction bases with no gene match: 13. The CDR3 covers 17 residues. The germline V gene encodes CDR1 SEHNR and CDR2 FQNEAQ (reference sequence). DNA for the CDR3: TGTGCCAGCACCCCTGGACTAGCGGGGTATGAGGGAGAGACCCAGTACTTC. It codes for CASTPGLAGYEGETQYF.

Comment on this clone: A far larger clone lies a single base away; this is likely a read error. The rearrangement joins TRBV19 to TRBJ1-3; D call uncertain. V gave up 0 bases and J gave up 6 bases, with 9 bases separating them. The CDR3 extends over 14 amino acids. Germline-derived CDR1 and CDR2 are LNHDA and SQIVND (reference sequence). CDR3 sequence: CASSIEDGENTIYF. CDR3 nucleotides: TGTGCCAGTAGTATAGAGGACGGGGAAAACACCATATATTTT.